The present TCR beta chain was sequenced within a study of identical twins. General study points: Zero-insertion analyses might be partly confounded by invariant T cells like MAIT and iNKT. Surplus twin overlap in beta out-of-frame sequences was less pronounced.

As to this clonotype: Antigen unknown.

Trimming removed 1 base from V and 7 bases from J; junction bases left unmatched: 6. The CDR3 has 17 amino acids. TCRdb reprocessed the 5' RACE reads with MiXCR, giving one entry per CDR3 protein. This sample has some 500,000 distinct CDR3 sequences, with approximately 15% found just once. Healthy Caucasian donors formed the entire cohort. These same records also appear under a second study, on yellow fever vaccine responses in identical twins. From that study: Twins' vaccine T cell response reportedly seemed partly convergent, partly personalized.

The sequence came from a woman aged 18-35 years in good health. The sample taken for sequencing was CD4+ T cells sorted from blood. The chain joins TRBV12-3 or TRBV12-4 to TRBJ2-5; 16 nucleotides agree with TRBD2. CDR3 DNA: TGTGCCAGCAGTTTAGAGGGACTAGCGGGAGGGGTAGGGACCCAGTACTTC. Its translation is CASSLEGLAGGVGTQYF.